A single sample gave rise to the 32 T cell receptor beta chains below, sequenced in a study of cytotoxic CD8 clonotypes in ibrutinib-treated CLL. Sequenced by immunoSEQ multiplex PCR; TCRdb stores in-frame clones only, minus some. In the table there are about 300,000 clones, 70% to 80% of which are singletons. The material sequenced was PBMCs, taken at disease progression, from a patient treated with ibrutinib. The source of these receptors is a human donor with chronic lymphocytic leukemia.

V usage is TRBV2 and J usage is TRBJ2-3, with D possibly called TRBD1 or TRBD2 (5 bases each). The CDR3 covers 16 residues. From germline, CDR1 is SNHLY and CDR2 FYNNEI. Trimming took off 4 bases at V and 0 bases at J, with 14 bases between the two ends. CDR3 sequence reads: CASSAGLGLSTDTQYF. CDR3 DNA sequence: TGTGCCAGCAGTGCGGGGCTAGGATTAAGCACAGATACGCAGTATTTT. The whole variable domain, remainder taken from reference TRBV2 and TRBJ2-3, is EPEVTQTPSHQVTQMGQEVILRCVPISNHLYFYWYRQILGQKVEFLVSFYNNEISEKSEIFDDQFSVERPDGSNFTLKIRSTKLEDSAMYFCASSAGLGLSTDTQYFGPGTRLTVL.

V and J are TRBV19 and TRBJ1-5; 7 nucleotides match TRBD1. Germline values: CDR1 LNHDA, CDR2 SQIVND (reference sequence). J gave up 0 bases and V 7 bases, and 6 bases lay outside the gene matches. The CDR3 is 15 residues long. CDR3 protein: CASKRDRYSNQPQHF. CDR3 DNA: TGTGCCAGTAAAAGGGACAGATATAGCAATCAGCCCCAGCATTTT.

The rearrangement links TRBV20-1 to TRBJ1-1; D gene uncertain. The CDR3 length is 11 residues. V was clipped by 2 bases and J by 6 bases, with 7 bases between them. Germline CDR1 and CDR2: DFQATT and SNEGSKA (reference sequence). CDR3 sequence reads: CSARRRAEAFF. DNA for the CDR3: TGCAGTGCTAGACGTCGGGCTGAAGCTTTCTTT.

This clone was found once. The CDR3 protein is CASSPRVAGGGDEQFF. CDR3 in DNA: TGTGCCAGCAGCCCGCGTGTAGCGGGGGGTGGCGATGAGCAGTTCTTC. The chain has TRBV4-2 and TRBJ2-1; 10 bases match TRBD2. CDR1 is LGHNA and CDR2 is YNFKEQ in the germline V gene. Trimming cost V 4 bases and J 8 bases; bases outside gene matches: 11. The CDR3 is made up of 16 amino acids.

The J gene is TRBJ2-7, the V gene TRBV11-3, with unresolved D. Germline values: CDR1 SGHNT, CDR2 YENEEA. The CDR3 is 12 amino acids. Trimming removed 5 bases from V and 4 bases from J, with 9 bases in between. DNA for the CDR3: TGTGCCAGCAGCAGAGACGGGTACGAGCAGTACTTC. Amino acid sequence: CASSRDGYEQYF.

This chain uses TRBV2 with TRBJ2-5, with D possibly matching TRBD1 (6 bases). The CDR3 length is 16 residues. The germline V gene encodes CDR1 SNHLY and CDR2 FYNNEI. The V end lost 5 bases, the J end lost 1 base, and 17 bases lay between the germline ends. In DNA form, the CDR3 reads TGTGCCAGCAGTAGATACAGGGCGGAACGCCAAGAGACCCAGTACTTC. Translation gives CASSRYRAERQETQYF. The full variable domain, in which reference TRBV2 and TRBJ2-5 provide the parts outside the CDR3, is EPEVTQTPSHQVTQMGQEVILRCVPISNHLYFYWYRQILGQKVEFLVSFYNNEISEKSEIFDDQFSVERPDGSNFTLKIRSTKLEDSAMYFCASSRYRAERQETQYFGPGTRLLVL.

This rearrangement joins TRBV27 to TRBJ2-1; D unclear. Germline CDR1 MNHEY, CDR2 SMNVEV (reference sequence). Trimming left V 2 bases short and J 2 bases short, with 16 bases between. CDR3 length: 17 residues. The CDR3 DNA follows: TGTGCCAGCAGTTTAGGTTTCCCGGCAGCAACCTACAATGAGCAGTTCTTC. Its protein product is CASSLGFPAATYNEQFF.

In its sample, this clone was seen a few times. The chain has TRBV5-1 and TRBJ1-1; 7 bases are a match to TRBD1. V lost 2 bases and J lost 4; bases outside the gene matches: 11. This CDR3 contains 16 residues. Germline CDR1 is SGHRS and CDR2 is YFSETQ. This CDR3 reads CASSFGRGRRGTEAFF. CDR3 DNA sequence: TGCGCCAGCAGCTTCGGTAGGGGGCGCCGGGGCACTGAAGCTTTCTTT. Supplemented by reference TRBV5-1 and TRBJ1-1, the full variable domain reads KAGVTQTPRYLIKTRGQQVTLSCSPISGHRSVSWYQQTPGQGLQFLFEYFSETQRNKGNFPGRFSGRQFSNSRSEMNVSTLELGDSALYLCASSFGRGRRGTEAFFGQGTRLTVV.

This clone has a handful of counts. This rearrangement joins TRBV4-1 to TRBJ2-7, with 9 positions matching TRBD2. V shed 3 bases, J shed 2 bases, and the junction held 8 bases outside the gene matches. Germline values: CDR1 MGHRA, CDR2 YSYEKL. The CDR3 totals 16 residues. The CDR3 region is CASSQVERGAAYEQYF. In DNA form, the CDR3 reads TGCGCCAGCAGCCAGGTCGAGCGGGGGGCAGCCTACGAGCAGTACTTC.

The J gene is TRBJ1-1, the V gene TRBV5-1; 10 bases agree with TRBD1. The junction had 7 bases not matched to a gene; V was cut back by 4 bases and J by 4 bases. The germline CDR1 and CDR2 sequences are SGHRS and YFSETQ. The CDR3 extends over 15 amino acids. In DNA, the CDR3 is TGCGCCAGCAGCCCATTAGACAGGGGGCCCACTGAAGCTTTCTTT. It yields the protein CASSPLDRGPTEAFF. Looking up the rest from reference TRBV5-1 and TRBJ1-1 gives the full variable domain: KAGVTQTPRYLIKTRGQQVTLSCSPISGHRSVSWYQQTPGQGLQFLFEYFSETQRNKGNFPGRFSGRQFSNSRSEMNVSTLELGDSALYLCASSPLDRGPTEAFFGQGTRLTVV.

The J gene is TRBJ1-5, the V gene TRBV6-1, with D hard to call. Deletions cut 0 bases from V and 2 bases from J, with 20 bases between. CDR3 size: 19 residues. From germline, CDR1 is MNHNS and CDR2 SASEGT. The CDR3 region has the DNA TGTGCCAGCAGTGAAGCGATTGGGAGGGTAACGATCGGCAATCAGCCCCAGCATTTT. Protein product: CASSEAIGRVTIGNQPQHF.

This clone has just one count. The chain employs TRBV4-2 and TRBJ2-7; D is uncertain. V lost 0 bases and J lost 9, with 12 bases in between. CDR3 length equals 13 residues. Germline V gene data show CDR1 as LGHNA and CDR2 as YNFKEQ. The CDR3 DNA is TGTGCCAGCAGCCAAGAACCCCAAGAGCTGCAGTACTTC. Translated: CASSQEPQELQYF.

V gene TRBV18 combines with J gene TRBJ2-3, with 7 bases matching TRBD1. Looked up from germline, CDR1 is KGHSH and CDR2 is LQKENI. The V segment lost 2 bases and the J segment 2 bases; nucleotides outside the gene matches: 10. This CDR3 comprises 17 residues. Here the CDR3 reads CASSPDRTGVNTDTQYF. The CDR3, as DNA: TGTGCCAGCTCACCAGACCGGACAGGCGTGAACACAGATACGCAGTATTTT.

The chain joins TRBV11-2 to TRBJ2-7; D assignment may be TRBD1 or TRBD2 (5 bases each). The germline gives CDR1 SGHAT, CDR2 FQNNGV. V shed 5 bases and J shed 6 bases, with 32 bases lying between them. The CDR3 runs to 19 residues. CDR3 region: CASSPTLVIWDHTPPEQYF. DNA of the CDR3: TGTGCCAGCAGCCCCACTCTTGTGATTTGGGACCATACACCCCCCGAGCAGTACTTC.

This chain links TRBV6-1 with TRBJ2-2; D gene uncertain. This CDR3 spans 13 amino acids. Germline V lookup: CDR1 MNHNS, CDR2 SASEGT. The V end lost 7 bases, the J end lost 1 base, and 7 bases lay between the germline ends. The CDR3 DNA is TGTGCCAGCACGGTACAGAACACCGGGGAGCTGTTTTTT. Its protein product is CASTVQNTGELFF.

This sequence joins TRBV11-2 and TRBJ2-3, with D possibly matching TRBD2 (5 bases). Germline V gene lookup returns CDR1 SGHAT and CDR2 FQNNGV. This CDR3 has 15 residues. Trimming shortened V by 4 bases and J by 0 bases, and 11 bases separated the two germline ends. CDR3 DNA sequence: TGTGCCAGCAGCTCAACTAGAGGTAGCACAGATACGCAGTATTTT. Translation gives CASSSTRGSTDTQYF.

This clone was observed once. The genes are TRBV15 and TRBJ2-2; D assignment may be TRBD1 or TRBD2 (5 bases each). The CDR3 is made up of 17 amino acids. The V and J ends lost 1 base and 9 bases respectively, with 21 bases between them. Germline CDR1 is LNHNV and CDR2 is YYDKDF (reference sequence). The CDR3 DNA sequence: TGTGCCACCAGCAGAGGAGGGGCAGGGTTTACTCACCGGGAGCTGTTTTTT. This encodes CATSRGGAGFTHRELFF.

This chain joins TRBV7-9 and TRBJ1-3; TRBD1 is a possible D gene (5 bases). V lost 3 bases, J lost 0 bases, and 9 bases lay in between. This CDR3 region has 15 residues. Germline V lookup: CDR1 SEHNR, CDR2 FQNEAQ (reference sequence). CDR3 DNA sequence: TGTGCCAGCAGCTTCGGGGGAAACTCTGGAAACACCATATATTTT. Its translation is CASSFGGNSGNTIYF.

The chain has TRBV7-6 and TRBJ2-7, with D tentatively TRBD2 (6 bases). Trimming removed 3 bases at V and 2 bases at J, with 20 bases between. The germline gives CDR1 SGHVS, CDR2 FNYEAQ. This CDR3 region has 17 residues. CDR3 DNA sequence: TGTGCCAGCAGCTTGGCCCCAGCGGGCGGGTTTGCCTACGAGCAGTACTTC. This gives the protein CASSLAPAGGFAYEQYF.

This CDR3 is CASSLDPDTTAFF. The CDR3, as DNA: TGCGCCAGCAGCTTGGATCCGGATACGACAGCTTTCTTT. The genes are TRBV5-1 and TRBJ1-1, with D hard to call. This CDR3 region has 13 residues. Germline CDR1 SGHRS, CDR2 YFSETQ. The V end lost 0 bases, the J end lost 10 bases, and 13 bases lay between the germline ends.

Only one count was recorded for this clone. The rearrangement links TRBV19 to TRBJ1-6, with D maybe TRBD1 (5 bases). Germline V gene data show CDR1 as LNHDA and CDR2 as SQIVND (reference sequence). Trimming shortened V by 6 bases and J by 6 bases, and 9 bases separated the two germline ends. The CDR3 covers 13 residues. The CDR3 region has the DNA TGTGCCAGTAGCGGGGCGGTTAATTCACCCCTCCACTTT. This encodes CASSGAVNSPLHF.

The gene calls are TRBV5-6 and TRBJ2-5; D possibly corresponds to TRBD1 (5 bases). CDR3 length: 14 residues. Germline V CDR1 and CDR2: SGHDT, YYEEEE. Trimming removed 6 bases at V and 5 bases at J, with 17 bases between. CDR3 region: CASIGPGPQETQYF. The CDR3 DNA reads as TGTGCCAGCATCGGACCAGGGCCCCAGGAGACCCAGTACTTC.

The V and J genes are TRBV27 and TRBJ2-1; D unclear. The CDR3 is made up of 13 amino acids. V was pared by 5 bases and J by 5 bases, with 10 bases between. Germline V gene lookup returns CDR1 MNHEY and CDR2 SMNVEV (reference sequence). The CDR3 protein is CASSPLSHNEQFF. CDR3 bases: TGTGCCAGCAGTCCCTTAAGCCACAATGAGCAGTTCTTC.

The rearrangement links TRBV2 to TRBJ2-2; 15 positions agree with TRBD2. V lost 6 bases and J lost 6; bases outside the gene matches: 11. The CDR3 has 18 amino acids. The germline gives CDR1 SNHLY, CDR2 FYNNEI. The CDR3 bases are TGTGCCAGCAGCGTGGGACTAGCGGGGGGCCCCGTTGCCGGGGAGCTGTTTTTT. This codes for CASSVGLAGGPVAGELFF. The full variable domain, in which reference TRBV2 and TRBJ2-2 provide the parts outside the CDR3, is EPEVTQTPSHQVTQMGQEVILRCVPISNHLYFYWYRQILGQKVEFLVSFYNNEISEKSEIFDDQFSVERPDGSNFTLKIRSTKLEDSAMYFCASSVGLAGGPVAGELFFGEGSRLTVL.

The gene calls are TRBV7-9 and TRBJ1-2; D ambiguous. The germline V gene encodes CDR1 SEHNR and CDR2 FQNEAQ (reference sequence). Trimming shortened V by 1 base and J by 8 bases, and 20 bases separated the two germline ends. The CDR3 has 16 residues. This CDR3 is CASSLGGISVPGGYTF. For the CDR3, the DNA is TGTGCCAGCAGCTTAGGGGGTATTTCGGTTCCGGGCGGCTACACCTTC.

CDR3 bases: TGCGCCAGCAGCCAAGGGGCGAACTATGGCTACACCTTC. It yields the protein CASSQGANYGYTF. The chain combines TRBV4-1 with TRBJ1-2; D unclear. V shed 1 base and J shed 2 bases, with 5 bases lying between them. Germline values: CDR1 MGHRA, CDR2 YSYEKL. CDR3 length equals 13 residues.

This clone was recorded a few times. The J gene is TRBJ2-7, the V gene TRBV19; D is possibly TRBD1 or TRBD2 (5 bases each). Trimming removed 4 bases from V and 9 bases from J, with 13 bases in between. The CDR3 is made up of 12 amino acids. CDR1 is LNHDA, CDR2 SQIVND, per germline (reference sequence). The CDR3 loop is CASSTPGTTQYF. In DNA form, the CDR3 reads TGTGCCAGTAGTACCCCCGGGACCACGCAGTACTTC.

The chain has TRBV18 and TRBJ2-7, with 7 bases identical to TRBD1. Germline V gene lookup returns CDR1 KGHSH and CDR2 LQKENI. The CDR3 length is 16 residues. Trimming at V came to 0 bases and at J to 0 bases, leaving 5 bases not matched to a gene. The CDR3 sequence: CASSPPSGDSSYEQYF. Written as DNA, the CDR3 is TGTGCCAGCTCACCACCATCTGGGGACAGCTCCTACGAGCAGTACTTC.

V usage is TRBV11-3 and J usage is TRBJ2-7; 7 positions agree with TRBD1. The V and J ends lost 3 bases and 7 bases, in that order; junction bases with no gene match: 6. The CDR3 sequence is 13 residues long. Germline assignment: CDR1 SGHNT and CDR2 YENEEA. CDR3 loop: CASSFRTGREQYF. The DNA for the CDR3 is TGTGCCAGCAGCTTCCGGACAGGTAGGGAGCAGTACTTC.

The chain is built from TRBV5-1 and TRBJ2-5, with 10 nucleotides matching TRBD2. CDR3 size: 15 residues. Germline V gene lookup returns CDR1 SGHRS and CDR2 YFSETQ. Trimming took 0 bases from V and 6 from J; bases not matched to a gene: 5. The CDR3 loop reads CASSLGLAGVKTQYF. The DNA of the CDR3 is TGCGCCAGCAGCTTGGGGCTAGCGGGAGTGAAGACCCAGTACTTC.

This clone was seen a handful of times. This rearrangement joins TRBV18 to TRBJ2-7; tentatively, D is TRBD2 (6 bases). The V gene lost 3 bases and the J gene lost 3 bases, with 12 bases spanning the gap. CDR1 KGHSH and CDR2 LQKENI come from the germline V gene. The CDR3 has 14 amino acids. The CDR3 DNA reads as TGTGCCAGCTCACCGCTCGGGCGGGACTACGAGCAGTACTTC. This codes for CASSPLGRDYEQYF.

The CDR3 DNA reads as TGTGCCAGCAGCTTACTTGACGGGTACTTC. The encoded protein is CASSLLDGYF. The genes are TRBV5-8 and TRBJ2-5; D is ambiguous. CDR3 length equals 10 residues. V lost 2 bases to trimming and J lost 13 bases, with 9 bases between them. Germline V gene data show CDR1 as SGHTS and CDR2 as YDEGEE.